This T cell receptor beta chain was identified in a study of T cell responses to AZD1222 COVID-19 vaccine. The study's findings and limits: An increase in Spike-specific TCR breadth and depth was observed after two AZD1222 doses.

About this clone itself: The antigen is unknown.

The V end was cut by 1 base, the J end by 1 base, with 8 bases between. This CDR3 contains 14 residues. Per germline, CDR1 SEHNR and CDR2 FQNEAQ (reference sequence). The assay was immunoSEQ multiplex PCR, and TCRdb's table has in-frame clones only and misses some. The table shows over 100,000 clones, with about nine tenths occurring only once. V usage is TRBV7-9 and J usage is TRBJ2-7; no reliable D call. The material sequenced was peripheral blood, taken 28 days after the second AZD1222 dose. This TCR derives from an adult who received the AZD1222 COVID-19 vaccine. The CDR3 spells CASSLGSSSYEQYF. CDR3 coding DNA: TGTGCCAGCAGCTTAGGGTCCTCTTCCTACGAGCAGTACTTC.